This T cell receptor beta chain comes out of a study of T-cell memory formation after mild COVID-19. Whole-study findings and limits: Balance between CD4 and CD8 was seen in clones contracting day 15 to 85, and a CD4+ lean was seen in later expanders.

The V gene end was trimmed by 3 bases and the J gene end by 7 bases; junction bases not matched to a gene: 8. The CDR3 is 14 amino acids. Germline assignment: CDR1 SQVTM and CDR2 ANQGSEA. TCRdb passed the 5' RACE reads through MiXCR, listing each CDR3 protein once. Counted here are about 430,000 distinct CDR3 sequences, roughly 26% occurring once; the ten biggest clones make up roughly 9.7%. Concerning this clonotype: Its antigen is as yet unknown.

The clonotype originates from an adult woman who had mild COVID-19 (a few samples of this study predate the infection). Cell type and time point are not known. The source material was PBMCs or a T cell subset sorted from them (not recorded which). The chain links TRBV29-1 to TRBJ2-1; 8 bases map to TRBD1. In DNA, the CDR3 is TGCAGCGTTGAGGAAGGGACAGGTACAAATGAGCAGTTCTTC. Translating gives CSVEEGTGTNEQFF.